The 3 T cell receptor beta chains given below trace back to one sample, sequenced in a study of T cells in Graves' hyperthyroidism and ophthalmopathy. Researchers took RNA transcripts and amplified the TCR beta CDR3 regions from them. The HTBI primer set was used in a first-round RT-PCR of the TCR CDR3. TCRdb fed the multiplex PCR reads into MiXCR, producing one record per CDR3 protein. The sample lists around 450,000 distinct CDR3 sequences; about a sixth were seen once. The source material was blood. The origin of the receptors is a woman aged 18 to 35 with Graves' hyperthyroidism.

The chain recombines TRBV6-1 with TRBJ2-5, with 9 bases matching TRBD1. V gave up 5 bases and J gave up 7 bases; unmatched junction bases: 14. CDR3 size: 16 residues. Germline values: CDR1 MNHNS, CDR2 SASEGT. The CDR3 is CASSLQTGTGSWTQYF. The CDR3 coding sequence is TGTGCCAGCAGTTTACAAACCGGGACAGGGAGTTGGACCCAGTACTTC.

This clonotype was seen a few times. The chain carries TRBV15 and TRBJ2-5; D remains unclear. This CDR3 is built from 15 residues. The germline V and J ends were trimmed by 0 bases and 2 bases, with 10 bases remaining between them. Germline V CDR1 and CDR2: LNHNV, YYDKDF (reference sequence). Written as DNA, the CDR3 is TGTGCCACCAGCAGAGAATCAGGATATCAAGAGACCCAGTACTTC. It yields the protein CATSRESGYQETQYF.

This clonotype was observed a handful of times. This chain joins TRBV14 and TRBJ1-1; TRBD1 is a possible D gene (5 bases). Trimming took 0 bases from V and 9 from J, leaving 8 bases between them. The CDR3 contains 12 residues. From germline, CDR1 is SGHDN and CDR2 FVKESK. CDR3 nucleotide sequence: TGTGCCAGCAGCCAAGATTCAGGGAAAGCTTTCTTT. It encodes CASSQDSGKAFF.